The T cell receptor beta chain under discussion was sequenced for a study of read filtering for tumor transcriptome and immune sequencing. From about 400 ng of RNA, a library with molecular barcoded alpha/delta and beta/gamma adaptors was made. TCRdb re-analysed the reads in MiXCR, keeping a single row per CDR3 protein. The repertoire holds about 46,000 distinct CDR3 sequences, with about an eighth as singletons. This clonotype was recorded at least ten times. Its antigen remains unidentified. Study outcomes and limitations: Sorted CD138-negative bone marrow cells were not purified T cells.

V was shortened by 5 bases and J by 7 bases, with 13 bases between the two germline ends. From germline, CDR1 is DFQATT and CDR2 SNEGSKA (reference sequence). This CDR3 contains 12 residues. This rearrangement joins TRBV20-1 to TRBJ2-3; D is ambiguous. The sample consisted of a population of CD138-negative cells sorted from bone marrow. The sequence was obtained from a donor aged 40 or over with multiple myeloma. The CDR3 sequence: CSADQEPYTQYF. CDR3 coding DNA: TGCAGTGCTGACCAGGAACCCTATACGCAGTATTTT.